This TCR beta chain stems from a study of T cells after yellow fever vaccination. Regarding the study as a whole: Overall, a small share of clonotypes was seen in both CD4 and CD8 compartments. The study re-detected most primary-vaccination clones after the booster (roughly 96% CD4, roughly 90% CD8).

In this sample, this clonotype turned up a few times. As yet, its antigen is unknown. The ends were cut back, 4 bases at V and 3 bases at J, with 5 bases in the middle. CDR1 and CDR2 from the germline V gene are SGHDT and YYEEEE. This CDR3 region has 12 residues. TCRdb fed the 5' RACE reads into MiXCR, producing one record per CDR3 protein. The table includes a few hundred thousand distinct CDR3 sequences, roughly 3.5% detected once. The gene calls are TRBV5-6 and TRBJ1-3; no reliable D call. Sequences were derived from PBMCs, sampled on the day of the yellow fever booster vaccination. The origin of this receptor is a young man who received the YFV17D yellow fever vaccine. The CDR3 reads CASSADGNTIYF. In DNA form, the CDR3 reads TGTGCCAGCAGCGCGGATGGAAACACCATATATTTT.